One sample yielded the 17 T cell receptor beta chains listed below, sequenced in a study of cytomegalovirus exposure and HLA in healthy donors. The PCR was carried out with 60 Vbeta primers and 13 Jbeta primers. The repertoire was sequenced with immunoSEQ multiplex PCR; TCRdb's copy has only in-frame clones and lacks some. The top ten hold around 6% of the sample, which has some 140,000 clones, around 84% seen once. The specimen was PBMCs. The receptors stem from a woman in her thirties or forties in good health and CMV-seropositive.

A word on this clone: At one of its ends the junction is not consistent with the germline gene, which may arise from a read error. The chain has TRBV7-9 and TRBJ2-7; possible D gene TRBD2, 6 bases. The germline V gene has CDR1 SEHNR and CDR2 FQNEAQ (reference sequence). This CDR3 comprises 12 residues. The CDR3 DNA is TGTTCCAGCAGCTTAGGAGGGTACGAGCAGTACTTC. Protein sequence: CSSSLGGYEQYF.

CDR3 residues: CASSLDRANEQFF. The CDR3 nucleotides are TGTGCCAGCAGCTTAGACAGGGCAAATGAGCAGTTCTTC. The rearrangement joins TRBV7-7 to TRBJ2-1; maybe TRBD1 (6 bases). The V and J ends lost 1 base and 7 bases respectively, with 8 bases between them. The CDR3 is 13 amino acids. Germline CDR1 is SSHAT and CDR2 is FNYEAQ (reference sequence).

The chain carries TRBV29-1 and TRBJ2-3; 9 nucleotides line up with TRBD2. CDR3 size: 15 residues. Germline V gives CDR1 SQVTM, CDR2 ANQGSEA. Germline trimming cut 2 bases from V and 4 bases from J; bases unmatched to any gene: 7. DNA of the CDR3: TGCAGCGTTGAACTGGCTAGCGGGACCCCAGATACGCAGTATTTT. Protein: CSVELASGTPDTQYF.

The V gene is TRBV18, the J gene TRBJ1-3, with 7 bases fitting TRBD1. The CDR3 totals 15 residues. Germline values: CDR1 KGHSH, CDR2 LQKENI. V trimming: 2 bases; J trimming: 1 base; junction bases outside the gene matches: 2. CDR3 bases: TGTGCCAGCTCACCAGCCAGGGGGTCTGGAAACACCATATATTTT. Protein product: CASSPARGSGNTIYF.

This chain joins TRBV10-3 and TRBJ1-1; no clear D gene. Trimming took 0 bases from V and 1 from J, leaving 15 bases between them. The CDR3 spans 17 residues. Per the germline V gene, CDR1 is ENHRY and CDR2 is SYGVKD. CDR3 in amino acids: CAISESKRVPPNTEAFF. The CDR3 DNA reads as TGTGCCATCAGTGAGTCGAAGAGGGTACCCCCGAACACTGAAGCTTTCTTT.

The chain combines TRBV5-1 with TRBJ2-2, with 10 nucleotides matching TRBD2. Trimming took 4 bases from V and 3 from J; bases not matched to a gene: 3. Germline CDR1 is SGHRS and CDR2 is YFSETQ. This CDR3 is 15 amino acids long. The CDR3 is CASSPSGSDTGELFF. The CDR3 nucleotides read TGCGCCAGCAGCCCTAGCGGGAGCGACACCGGGGAGCTGTTTTTT. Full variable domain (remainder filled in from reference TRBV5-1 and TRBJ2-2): KAGVTQTPRYLIKTRGQQVTLSCSPISGHRSVSWYQQTPGQGLQFLFEYFSETQRNKGNFPGRFSGRQFSNSRSEMNVSTLELGDSALYLCASSPSGSDTGELFFGEGSRLTVL.

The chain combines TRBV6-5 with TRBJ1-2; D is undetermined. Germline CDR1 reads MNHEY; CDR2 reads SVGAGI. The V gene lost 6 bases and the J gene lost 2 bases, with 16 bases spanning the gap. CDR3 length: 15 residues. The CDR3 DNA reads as TGTGCCAGCAGCTACGATAGCGGGCTAAACTATGGCTACACCTTC. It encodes CASSYDSGLNYGYTF.

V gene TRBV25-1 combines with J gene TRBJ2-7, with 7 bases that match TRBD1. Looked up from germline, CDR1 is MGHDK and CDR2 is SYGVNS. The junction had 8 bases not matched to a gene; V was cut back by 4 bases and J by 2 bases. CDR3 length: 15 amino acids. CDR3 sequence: CASSGTDRVAYEQYF. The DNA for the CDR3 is TGTGCCAGCAGTGGGACAGACAGGGTAGCCTACGAGCAGTACTTC.

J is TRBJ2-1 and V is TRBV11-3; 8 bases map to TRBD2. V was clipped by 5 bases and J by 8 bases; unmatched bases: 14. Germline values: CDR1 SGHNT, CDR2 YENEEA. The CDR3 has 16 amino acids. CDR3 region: CASSPTPAGAFYEQFF. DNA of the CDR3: TGTGCCAGCAGCCCAACCCCAGCGGGAGCGTTCTATGAGCAGTTCTTC.

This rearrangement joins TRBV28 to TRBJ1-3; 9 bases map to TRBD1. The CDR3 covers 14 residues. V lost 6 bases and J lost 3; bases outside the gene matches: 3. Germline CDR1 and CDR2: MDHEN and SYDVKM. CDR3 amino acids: CASRPDRGGNTIYF. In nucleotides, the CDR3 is TGTGCCAGCAGACCGGACAGGGGTGGAAACACCATATATTTT.

Written as DNA, the CDR3 is TGTGCCAGCACCCAACCGGGACAGGGGGGCTGGGGGAAGCAGTACTTC. Its translation is CASTQPGQGGWGKQYF. J is TRBJ2-7 and V is TRBV27, with 11 bases identical to TRBD1. V dropped 7 bases and J dropped 8; count of bases not matched to a gene: 16. Looked up from germline, CDR1 is MNHEY and CDR2 is SMNVEV (reference sequence). The CDR3 length is 16 residues.

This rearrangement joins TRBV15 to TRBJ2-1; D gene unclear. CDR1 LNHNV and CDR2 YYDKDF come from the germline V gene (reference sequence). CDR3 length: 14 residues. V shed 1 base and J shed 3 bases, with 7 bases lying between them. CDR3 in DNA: TGTGCCACCAGCAGAGGGGCAGTCTACAATGAGCAGTTCTTC. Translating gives CATSRGAVYNEQFF. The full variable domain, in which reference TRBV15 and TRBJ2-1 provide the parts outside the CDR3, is DAMVIQNPRYQVTQFGKPVTLSCSQTLNHNVMYWYQQKSSQAPKLLFHYYDKDFNNEADTPDNFQSRRPNTSFCFLDIRSPGLGDTAMYLCATSRGAVYNEQFFGPGTRLTVL.

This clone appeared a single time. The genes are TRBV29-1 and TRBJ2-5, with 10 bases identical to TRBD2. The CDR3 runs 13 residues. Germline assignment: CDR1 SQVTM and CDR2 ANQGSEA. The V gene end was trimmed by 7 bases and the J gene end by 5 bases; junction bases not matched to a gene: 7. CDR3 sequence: CSETPAGGETQYF. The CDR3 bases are TGCAGCGAAACCCCAGCGGGAGGGGAGACCCAGTACTTC.

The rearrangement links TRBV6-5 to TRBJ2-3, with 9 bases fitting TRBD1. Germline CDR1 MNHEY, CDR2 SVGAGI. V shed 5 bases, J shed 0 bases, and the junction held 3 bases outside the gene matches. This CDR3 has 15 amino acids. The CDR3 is CASSRTGASTDTQYF. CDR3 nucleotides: TGTGCCAGCAGTCGGACAGGGGCTAGCACAGATACGCAGTATTTT.

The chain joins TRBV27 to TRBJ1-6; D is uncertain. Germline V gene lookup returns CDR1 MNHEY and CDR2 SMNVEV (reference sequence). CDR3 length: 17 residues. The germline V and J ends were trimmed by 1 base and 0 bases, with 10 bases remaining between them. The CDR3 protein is CASSLYRVGSYNSPLHF. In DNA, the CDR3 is TGTGCCAGCAGTTTATATCGAGTCGGCTCCTATAATTCACCCCTCCACTTT.

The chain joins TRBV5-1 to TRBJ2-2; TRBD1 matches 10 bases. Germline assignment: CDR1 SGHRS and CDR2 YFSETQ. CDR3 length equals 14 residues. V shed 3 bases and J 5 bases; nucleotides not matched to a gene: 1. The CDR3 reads CASSWDRGTGELFF. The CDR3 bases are TGCGCCAGCAGCTGGGACAGGGGAACCGGGGAGCTGTTTTTT.

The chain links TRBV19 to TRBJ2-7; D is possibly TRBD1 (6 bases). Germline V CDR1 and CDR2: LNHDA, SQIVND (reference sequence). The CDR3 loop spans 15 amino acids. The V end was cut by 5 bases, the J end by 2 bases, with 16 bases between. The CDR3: CASSWATGTTYEQYF. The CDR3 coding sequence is TGTGCCAGTAGTTGGGCGACCGGGACAACCTACGAGCAGTACTTC.